This TCR beta chain came from a study of breast tumors, draining lymph nodes, adjacent tissues (dated by TCRdb to 2015 to 2016). In the study overall: TCR beta repertoires were compared across tumor, adjacent nontumor tissue and axillary lymph nodes obtained from breast cancer patients. The study aimed to assess the relationships and possible T-cell exchange between tumor, surrounding tissue and draining lymph node repertoires in human breast cancer.

The lymph node samples were taken from the axillary draining lymph nodes of breast cancer patients. TCRdb names Illumina HiSeq 2000 as the instrument used. Multiplex PCR amplification was used to generate the TCR beta chain libraries. High-throughput sequencing was used to analyze the amplified TCR beta chain products. The public reads were quality trimmed at Q25 with fastp and then assembled into clones with MiXCR by TCRdb, keeping productive beta chains. CDR3 protein sequences are deduplicated, and each keeps its most common genes and DNA. Here the sample has about 130,000 distinct CDR3 sequences; approximately 22% occur a single time. The ten largest clones take up over 2% of the sample. V loses 0 bases of germline sequence and J loses 2 bases, and the interval between the two ends is 11 bases. The CDR3 runs 14 residues from the cysteine to the phenylalanine. The read is trimmed to its CDR3 DNA, 42 bases read in frame from base 1. The germline V gene (reference sequence) yields DFQATT for CDR1 and SNEGSKA for CDR2.

Broader findings and caveats from the paper: Tumor T-cell repertoires showed less diversity than lymph node repertoires and more diversity than nontumor tissue repertoires, and tumor T-cell repertoires showed preferential V and J gene usage. The study presented the conclusion that tumor T cells originate in lymph nodes as consistent with a hypothesis, not as something directly demonstrated. The data were judged consistent with most tumor T cells deriving from the lymph node and then expanding within tumor tissue. The similarity between tumor and nontumor tissue repertoires was significantly greater in luminal-like breast cancer than in basal-like breast cancer.

This clonotype showed up many times. The specificity of this receptor is unknown. Base qualities are not recorded, but no much larger clone differs from it by a single base. The V and J segments used are TRBV20-1 and TRBJ2-7; the D call is tentative, TRBD1 or TRBD2, as each matches 5 bases. The sequence was collected from a female donor with breast cancer. Some clones in this sample may be carry-over from other donors' samples. What was sequenced was axillary lymph node tissue. The CDR3 sequence is CSARDRGRAYEQYF. The DNA sequence is as follows: TGCAGTGCTAGAGATCGGGGACGGGCCTACGAGCAGTACTTC.